This TCR beta chain came from a study of CD8 T cells in ankylosing spondylitis. Findings and limits, study-wide: Researchers report that disease-linked clones proved CD8+ and relatively rare in peripheral blood. Reactive arthritis synovial fluid and blood previously showed some of these motif variants. The authors reported significant enrichment of disease-linked clones in matched ankylosing spondylitis synovial fluid. A TCR beta motif of eight highly homologous variants appeared characteristic of ankylosing spondylitis blood.

Concerning this clonotype: Its antigen is unknown.

The germline gives CDR1 SNHLY, CDR2 FYNNEI. This CDR3 region has 13 residues. The V segment lost 6 bases and the J segment 7 bases; nucleotides outside the gene matches: 6. Making the TCR beta libraries involved quantitative 5'-RACE with molecular barcodes. Each CDR3 protein gets one entry after TCRdb re-called the 5' RACE reads with MiXCR. The table includes 350,000 to 450,000 distinct CDR3 sequences, 25% to 30% detected once. The receptor was derived from a male donor with ankylosing spondylitis. The chain combines TRBV2 with TRBJ1-1; TRBD1 agrees at 9 bases. The specimen was blood, either unsorted or a sorted T cell fraction (not recorded which). DNA for the CDR3: TGTGCCAGCAGCTGGACAGGGGTTTATGAAGCTTTCTTT. This gives the protein CASSWTGVYEAFF. Complete variable domain (other parts from reference TRBV2 and TRBJ1-1): EPEVTQTPSHQVTQMGQEVILRCVPISNHLYFYWYRQILGQKVEFLVSFYNNEISEKSEIFDDQFSVERPDGSNFTLKIRSTKLEDSAMYFCASSWTGVYEAFFGQGTRLTVV.